This T cell receptor (beta chain) was sequenced for a study of T cells after yellow fever vaccination. From germline, CDR1 is MDHEN and CDR2 SYDVKM. V trimming: 3 bases; J trimming: 3 bases; junction bases outside the gene matches: 4. The CDR3 runs to 16 residues. This clonotype was counted between two and nine times. TCRdb redid the calling of the 5' RACE reads with MiXCR, one entry per CDR3 protein. Of approximately 140,000 distinct CDR3 sequences detected, roughly 8.2% appear once; the ten largest clones hold about 0.73%. This chain connects TRBV28 to TRBJ2-2; 10 bases fit TRBD1. The sample here was CD4+ T cells sorted from PBMCs, taken 5 days after the yellow fever booster vaccination. The sequence was obtained from a man younger than 45 who received the YFV17D yellow fever vaccine. The CDR3 DNA follows: TGTGCCAGCAGTTTCCTGGACAGGGGGTACACCGGGGAGCTGTTTTTT. Translated: CASSFLDRGYTGELFF.